This T cell receptor (beta chain) derives from a study of cytomegalovirus exposure and HLA in healthy donors. Overall study findings and caveats: DRB1 showed the most TCR associations and HLA-C the fewest in a later analysis, as rates varied by HLA locus.

On this clone itself: Its antigen is still unknown.

The germline V gene encodes CDR1 SGHTA and CDR2 FQGNSA. Trimming removed 3 bases at V and 2 bases at J, with 7 bases between. The CDR3 has 13 residues. Amplification used 60 Vbeta primers and 13 Jbeta primers. TCRdb's table, derived via immunoSEQ multiplex PCR, lists solely in-frame clones and lacks some. This table holds roughly 130,000 clones, about three quarters found once. The sequence came from a man in his forties in good health and CMV-seronegative. Sequencing was done on a sample of PBMCs. The chain links TRBV7-2 to TRBJ2-5, with a weak D call TRBD1 (6 bases). The CDR3 spells CASSLQGQETQYF. The CDR3, as DNA: TGTGCCAGCAGCTTGCAGGGGCAAGAGACCCAGTACTTC. The full variable domain, in which reference TRBV7-2 and TRBJ2-5 provide the parts outside the CDR3, is GAGVSQSPSNKVTEKGKDVELRCDPISGHTALYWYRQSLGQGLEFLIYFQGNSAPDKSGLPSDRFSAERTGGSVSTLTIQRTQQEDSAVYLCASSLQGQETQYFGPGTRLLVL.